This TCR beta chain was found in a study of human T cells and chemical hapten exposure. Losses at the gene ends were 5 bases for V and 8 bases for J; bases not matched to a gene: 16. CDR3 length: 16 residues. Germline assignment: CDR1 MNHNS and CDR2 SASEGT. This clonotype was observed a handful of times. Time point described: healthy volunteer bleed at 2 weeks. Unfractionated whole blood yielded the extracted total RNA. Via MiXCR, TCRdb re-called the RACE reads, giving one row per CDR3 protein. This sample has 85,000 to 95,000 distinct CDR3 sequences, with about 8.8% found just once. Sequencing was carried out using whole blood. This receptor was identified in a female donor in good health. Some clones in this sample may be carry-over from other donors' samples. The rearrangement joins TRBV6-1 to TRBJ1-2; 8 bases line up with TRBD1. CDR3 in DNA: TGTGCCAGCAGTCCCGGGACAGGCTACAATCAGGGCGGCTACACCTTC. Translation: CASSPGTGYNQGGYTF.